This T cell receptor (beta chain) was retrieved from a study of T-cell reconstitution after alpha-beta-depleted transplantation in children. During its preparation, the TCRbeta library received unique molecular identifiers. TCRdb independently ran MiXCR on the PCR reads; one entry per CDR3 protein. This table has about 580,000 distinct CDR3 sequences, 25% to 30% appearing once. The CDR3 consists of 15 residues. V shed 5 bases and J 0 bases; nucleotides not matched to a gene: 3. The germline gives CDR1 SGDLS, CDR2 YYNGEE. V gene TRBV9 combines with J gene TRBJ2-2; 8 bases agree with TRBD1. The sequence was obtained from a boy younger than two with Wiskott-Aldrich syndrome, due to receive a stem cell transplant. The source was PBMCs, collected before TCRalphabeta/CD19-depleted stem cell transplant. The CDR3 region is CASRKTGANTGELFF. In DNA form, the CDR3 reads TGTGCCAGCAGGAAGACAGGGGCGAACACCGGGGAGCTGTTTTTT. Variable domain in full (rest from reference TRBV9 and TRBJ2-2): DSGVTQTPKHLITATGQRVTLRCSPRSGDLSVYWYQQSLDQGLQFLIQYYNGEERAKGNILERFSAQQFPDLHSELNLSSLELGDSALYFCASRKTGANTGELFFGEGSRLTVL.